The subject of this entry is one T cell receptor (beta chain). Its antigen is not identified. Profiled with immunoSEQ multiplex PCR; TCRdb holds only in-frame clones, not every one. This repertoire shows 100,000 to 150,000 clones, about 90% found once; its top ten account for approximately 1.5%. The data are from a study of T cell responses to AZD1222 COVID-19 vaccine. V was trimmed by 5 bases and J by 0 bases, leaving 11 bases between them. In germline, CDR1 is MNHEY, CDR2 SMNVEV (reference sequence). The CDR3 runs 14 residues. Overall study results and limits: Regions 160-218 and 743-854 held dominance among vaccine-associated CD4 TCRs, which spanned spike.

This rearrangement joins TRBV27 to TRBJ2-7, with unresolved D. The sequences come from peripheral blood, collected on day 0 of AZD1222 vaccination. The origin of this receptor is an adult in good health. This CDR3 is CASSLDGFSYEQYF. For the CDR3, the DNA is TGTGCCAGCAGTCTGGACGGGTTCTCCTACGAGCAGTACTTC.